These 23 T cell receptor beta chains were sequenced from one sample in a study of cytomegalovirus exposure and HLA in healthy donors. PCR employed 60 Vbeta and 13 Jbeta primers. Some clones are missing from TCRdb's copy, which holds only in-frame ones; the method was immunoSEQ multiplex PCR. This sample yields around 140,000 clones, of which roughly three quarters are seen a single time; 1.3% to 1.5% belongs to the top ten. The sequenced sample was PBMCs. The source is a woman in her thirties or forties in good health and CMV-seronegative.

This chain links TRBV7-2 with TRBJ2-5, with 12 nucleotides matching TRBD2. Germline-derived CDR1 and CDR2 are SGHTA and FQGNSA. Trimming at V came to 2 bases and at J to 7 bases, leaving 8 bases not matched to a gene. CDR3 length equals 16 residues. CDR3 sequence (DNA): TGTGCCAGCAGCTTACCGAGACTAGCGGGGGTGGGGACCCAGTACTTC. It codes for CASSLPRLAGVGTQYF.

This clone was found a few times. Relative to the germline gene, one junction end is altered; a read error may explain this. The CDR3 DNA reads as TGTTCCAGCAGTCGCACAGGGGTAGACTACACCTTC. It specifies CSSSRTGVDYTF. This sequence joins TRBV7-9 and TRBJ1-2; TRBD1 matches at 7 bases. The CDR3 is made up of 12 amino acids. Per the germline V gene, CDR1 is SEHNR and CDR2 is FQNEAQ (reference sequence).

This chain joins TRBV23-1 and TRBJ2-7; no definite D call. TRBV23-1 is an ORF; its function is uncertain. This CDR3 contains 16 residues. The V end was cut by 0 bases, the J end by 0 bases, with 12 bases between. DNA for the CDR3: TGCGCCAGCAGTCAATCTCCAGGTTCTTACTCCTACGAGCAGTACTTC. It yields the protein CASSQSPGSYSYEQYF.

The CDR3 is CASSSREGGVPDTQYF. The CDR3 region has the DNA TGTGCCAGCAGCTCCCGGGAGGGTGGGGTCCCAGATACGCAGTATTTT. The genes are TRBV9 and TRBJ2-3; 8 nucleotides agree with TRBD2. This CDR3 contains 16 residues. Germline V gene data show CDR1 as SGDLS and CDR2 as YYNGEE. Trimming took 4 bases from V and 4 from J; bases not matched to a gene: 11.

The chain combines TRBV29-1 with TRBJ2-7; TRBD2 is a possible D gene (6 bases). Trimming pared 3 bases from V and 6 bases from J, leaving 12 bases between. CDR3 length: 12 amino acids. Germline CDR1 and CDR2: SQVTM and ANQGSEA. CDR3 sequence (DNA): TGCAGCGTTGATCCGGGGACTTCCGAGCAGTACTTC. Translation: CSVDPGTSEQYF.

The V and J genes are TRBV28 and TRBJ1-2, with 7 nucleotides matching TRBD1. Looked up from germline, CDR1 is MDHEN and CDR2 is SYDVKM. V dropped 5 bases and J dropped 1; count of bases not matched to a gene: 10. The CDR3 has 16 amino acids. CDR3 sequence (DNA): TGTGCCAGCAGTGCACCGTTTAGGGACAGTAACTATGGCTACACCTTC. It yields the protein CASSAPFRDSNYGYTF.

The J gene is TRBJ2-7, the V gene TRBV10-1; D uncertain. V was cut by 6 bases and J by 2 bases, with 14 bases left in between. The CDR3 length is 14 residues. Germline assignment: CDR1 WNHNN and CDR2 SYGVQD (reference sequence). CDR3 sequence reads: CASSAGDGAYEQYF. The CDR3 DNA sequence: TGCGCCAGCAGCGCAGGTGACGGTGCCTACGAGCAGTACTTC.

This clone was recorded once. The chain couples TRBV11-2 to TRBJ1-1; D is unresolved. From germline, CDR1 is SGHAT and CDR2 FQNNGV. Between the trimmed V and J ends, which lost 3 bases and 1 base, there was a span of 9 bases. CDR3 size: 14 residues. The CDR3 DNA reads TGTGCCAGCAGCTTCCCAGCGTCGAACACTGAAGCTTTCTTT. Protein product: CASSFPASNTEAFF.

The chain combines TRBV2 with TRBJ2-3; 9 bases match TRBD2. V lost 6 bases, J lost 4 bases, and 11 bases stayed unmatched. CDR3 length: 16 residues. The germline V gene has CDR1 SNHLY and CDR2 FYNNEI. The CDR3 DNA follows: TGTGCCAGCAGAGCCCTGCGGGGGGGCGGGGCAGATACGCAGTATTTT. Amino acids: CASRALRGGGADTQYF.

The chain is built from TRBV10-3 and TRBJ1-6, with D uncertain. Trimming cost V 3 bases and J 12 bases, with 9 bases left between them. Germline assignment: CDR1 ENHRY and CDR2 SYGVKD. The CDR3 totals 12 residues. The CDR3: CAISELGRPLHF. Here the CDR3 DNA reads TGTGCCATCAGTGAACTGGGGAGACCCCTCCACTTT.

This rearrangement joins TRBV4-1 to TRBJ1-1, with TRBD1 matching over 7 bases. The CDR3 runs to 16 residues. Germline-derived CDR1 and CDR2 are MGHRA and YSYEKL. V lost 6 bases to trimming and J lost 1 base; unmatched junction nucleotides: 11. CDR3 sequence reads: CASRLDRERGNTEAFF. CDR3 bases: TGCGCCAGCAGACTCGACAGGGAACGAGGGAACACTGAAGCTTTCTTT.

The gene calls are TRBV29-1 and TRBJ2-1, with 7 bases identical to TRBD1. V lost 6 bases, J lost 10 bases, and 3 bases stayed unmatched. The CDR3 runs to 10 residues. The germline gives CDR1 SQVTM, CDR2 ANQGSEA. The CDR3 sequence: CSVGQAEQFF. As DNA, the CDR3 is TGCAGCGTCGGACAGGCCGAGCAGTTCTTC.

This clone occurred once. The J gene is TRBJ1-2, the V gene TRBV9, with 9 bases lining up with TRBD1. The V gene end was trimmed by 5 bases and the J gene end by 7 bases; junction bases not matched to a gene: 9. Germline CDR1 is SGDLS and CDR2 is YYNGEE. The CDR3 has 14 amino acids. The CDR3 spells CASRGGQGLSGYTF. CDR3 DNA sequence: TGTGCCAGCAGGGGGGGACAGGGCTTAAGTGGCTACACCTTC.

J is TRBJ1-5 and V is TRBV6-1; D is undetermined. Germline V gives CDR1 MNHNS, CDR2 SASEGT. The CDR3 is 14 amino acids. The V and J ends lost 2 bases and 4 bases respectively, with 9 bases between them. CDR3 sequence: CASSEMALNQPQHF. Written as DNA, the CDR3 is TGTGCCAGCAGTGAAATGGCACTAAATCAGCCCCAGCATTTT.

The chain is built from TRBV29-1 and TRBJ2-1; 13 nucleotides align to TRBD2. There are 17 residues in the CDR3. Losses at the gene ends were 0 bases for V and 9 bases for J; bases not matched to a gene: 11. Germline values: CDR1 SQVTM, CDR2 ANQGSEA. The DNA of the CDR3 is TGCAGCGTTGAAGATCTTCTACTAGCGGGGGGGCTCTGTGAGCAGTTCTTC. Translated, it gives CSVEDLLLAGGLCEQFF.

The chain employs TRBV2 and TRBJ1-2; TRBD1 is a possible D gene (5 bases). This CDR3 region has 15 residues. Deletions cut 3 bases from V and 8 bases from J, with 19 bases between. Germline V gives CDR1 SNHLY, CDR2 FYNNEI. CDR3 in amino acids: CASSDQGYPFGGYTF. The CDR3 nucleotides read TGTGCCAGCAGTGATCAGGGATACCCGTTCGGGGGCTACACCTTC.

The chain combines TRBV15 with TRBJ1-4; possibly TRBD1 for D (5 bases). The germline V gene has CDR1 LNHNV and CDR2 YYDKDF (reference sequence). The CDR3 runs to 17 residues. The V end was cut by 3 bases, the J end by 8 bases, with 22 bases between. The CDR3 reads CATSRGGSGGDDEKLFF. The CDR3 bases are TGTGCCACCAGCAGGGGCGGTTCAGGAGGGGACGACGAAAAACTGTTTTTT.

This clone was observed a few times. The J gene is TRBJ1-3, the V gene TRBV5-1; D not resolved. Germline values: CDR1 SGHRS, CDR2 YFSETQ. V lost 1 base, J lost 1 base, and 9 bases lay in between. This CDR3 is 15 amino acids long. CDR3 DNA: TGCGCCAGCAGCTTGAGTACGGGTTCTGGAAACACCATATATTTT. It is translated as CASSLSTGSGNTIYF.

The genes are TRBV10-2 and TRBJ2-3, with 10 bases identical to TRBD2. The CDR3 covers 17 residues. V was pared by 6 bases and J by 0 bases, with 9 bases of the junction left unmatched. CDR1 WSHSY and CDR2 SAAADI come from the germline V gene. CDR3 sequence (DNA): TGCGCCAGCAGAAAGCGGGGGGGGCGACCTAGCACAGATACGCAGTATTTT. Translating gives CASRKRGGRPSTDTQYF.

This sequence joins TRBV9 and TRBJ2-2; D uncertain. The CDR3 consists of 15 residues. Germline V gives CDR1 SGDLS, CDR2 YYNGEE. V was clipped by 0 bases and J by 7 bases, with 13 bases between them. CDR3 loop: CASSVVAQVNGELFF. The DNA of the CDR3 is TGTGCCAGCAGCGTAGTTGCCCAGGTTAACGGGGAGCTGTTTTTT.

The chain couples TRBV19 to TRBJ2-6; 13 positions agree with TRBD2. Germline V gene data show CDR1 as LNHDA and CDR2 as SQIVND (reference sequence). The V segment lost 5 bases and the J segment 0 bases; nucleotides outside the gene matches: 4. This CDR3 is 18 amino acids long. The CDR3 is CASSLGLAGASGANVLTF. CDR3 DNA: TGTGCCAGTAGTCTAGGACTAGCGGGGGCCTCTGGGGCCAACGTCCTGACTTTC.

In nucleotides, the CDR3 is TGTGCCAGCAGCCCAGGGACTGCACAAGAGACCCAGTACTTC. Protein sequence: CASSPGTAQETQYF. The chain joins TRBV7-9 to TRBJ2-5; a weak D match, TRBD2 (6 bases). CDR1 is SEHNR, CDR2 FQNEAQ, per germline (reference sequence). This CDR3 comprises 14 residues. The V end was cut by 5 bases, the J end by 2 bases, with 12 bases between.

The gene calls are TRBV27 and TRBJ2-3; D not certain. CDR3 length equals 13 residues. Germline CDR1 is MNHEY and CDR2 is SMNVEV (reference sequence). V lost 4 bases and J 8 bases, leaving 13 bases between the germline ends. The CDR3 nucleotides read TGTGCCAGCAGTTCCGCCCGGAGTGGTACGCAGTATTTT. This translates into CASSSARSGTQYF.